The 30 T cell receptor beta chains below come from one sample, sequenced in a study of blood T cell repertoires in COVID-19. The table came from immunoSEQ multiplex PCR; TCRdb's copy has only in-frame clones and leaves some out. The top ten hold about 7% of the sample, which has around 200,000 clones, around 80% seen once. Sequenced: peripheral blood. All receptors derive from a human donor in a cohort sampled during active COVID-19.

This chain uses TRBV6-5 with TRBJ1-1; 7 nucleotides line up with TRBD1. The V gene's germline CDR1 is MNHEY and CDR2 SVGAGI. Trimming removed 7 bases from V and 5 bases from J; junction bases left unmatched: 7. The CDR3 has 13 residues. CDR3 DNA: TGTGCCAGCACCCACAGGGGTACGACTGAAGCTTTCTTT. Translated: CASTHRGTTEAFF.

The chain uses TRBV6-6 and TRBJ2-1; 7 bases map to TRBD2. V was pared by 8 bases and J by 8 bases, with 15 bases of the junction left unmatched. Germline V gene data show CDR1 as MNHNY and CDR2 as SVGAGI (reference sequence). The CDR3 sequence is 15 residues long. The CDR3 protein is CASLGTNGHGYEQFF. Here the CDR3 DNA reads TGTGCCAGCTTAGGGACTAACGGCCACGGGTATGAGCAGTTCTTC.

This chain uses TRBV6-5 with TRBJ1-2; possible D gene TRBD1, 6 bases. CDR1 is MNHEY and CDR2 is SVGAGI in the germline V gene. Trimming removed 6 bases from V and 2 bases from J, with 13 bases in between. The CDR3 loop spans 14 amino acids. The CDR3 sequence is CASRPAGVNYGYTF. The CDR3 DNA is TGTGCCAGCAGACCAGCAGGGGTCAACTATGGCTACACCTTC.

The chain employs TRBV7-3 and TRBJ2-4; 9 bases align to TRBD2. Unmatched junction bases numbered 9, after V lost 4 bases and J lost 8 bases. The CDR3 extends over 15 amino acids. The germline V gene has CDR1 SGHTA and CDR2 FQGTGA. CDR3 in amino acids: CASSSGGGAGDIQYF. CDR3 bases: TGTGCCAGCAGCTCCGGCGGGGGGGCCGGGGACATTCAGTACTTC.

The rearrangement joins TRBV21-1 to TRBJ2-3; TRBD1 was called by the table and not checked on the DNA. TRBV21-1 is termed a pseudogene. The CDR3 consists of 14 residues. The CDR3 region has the DNA TGTGCCAGCATTGGCCGATTTTGCACAGATACGCAGTATTTT. Translation gives CASIGRFCTDTQYF.

Only one count was recorded for this clone. This chain uses TRBV3-1 (or the pseudogene TRBV3-2) with TRBJ2-7; D remains ambiguous. The V and J ends lost 1 base and 3 bases respectively, with 10 bases between them. This CDR3 comprises 14 residues. The germline V gene has CDR1 LGHDT and CDR2 YNNKEL (reference sequence). The CDR3: CASSQGPVNYEQYF. CDR3 nucleotide sequence: TGTGCCAGCAGCCAAGGTCCAGTCAACTACGAGCAGTACTTC.

The chain employs TRBV19 and TRBJ2-3; perhaps TRBD2 as D (5 bases). The CDR3 is made up of 15 amino acids. V gave up 3 bases and J gave up 1 base, with 11 bases separating them. Germline CDR1 LNHDA, CDR2 SQIVND (reference sequence). CDR3 amino acids: CASSILEGGTDTQYF. CDR3 bases: TGTGCCAGTAGTATCCTTGAGGGTGGCACAGATACGCAGTATTTT.

The chain carries TRBV7-2 and TRBJ2-7, with D perhaps TRBD1 (5 bases). V lost 4 bases, J lost 3 bases, and 16 bases lay in between. Germline CDR1 SGHTA, CDR2 FQGNSA. This CDR3 has 15 residues. The CDR3, as DNA: TGTGCCAGCAGCTATAGTACTCCGACAGTCTACGAGCAGTACTTC. It translates to CASSYSTPTVYEQYF.

The CDR3 loop is CASSLRQGWYNEQFF. CDR3 bases: TGTGCCAGCAGCTTACGTCAGGGGTGGTACAATGAGCAGTTCTTC. The chain employs TRBV7-6 and TRBJ2-1, with D perhaps TRBD1 (6 bases). Germline V gene data show CDR1 as SGHVS and CDR2 as FNYEAQ. V was pared by 2 bases and J by 4 bases, with 12 bases between. The CDR3 length is 15 residues.

V and J are TRBV6-1 and TRBJ1-1, with 8 bases identical to TRBD1. Unmatched junction bases numbered 6, after V lost 5 bases and J lost 7 bases. The CDR3 has 13 residues. CDR1 and CDR2 from the germline V gene are MNHNS and SASEGT. The CDR3 region has the DNA TGTGCCAGCAGTTTCGCACAGGGGGATGAAGCTTTCTTT. Translating gives CASSFAQGDEAFF.

The J gene is TRBJ1-3, the V gene TRBV19; 9 nucleotides match TRBD1. The V segment lost 10 bases and the J segment 7 bases; nucleotides outside the gene matches: 11. This CDR3 comprises 14 residues. The germline V gene encodes CDR1 LNHDA and CDR2 SQIVND (reference sequence). The CDR3 is CATESRDRVNTIYF. The CDR3 DNA follows: TGTGCCACTGAGTCCCGGGACAGGGTGAACACCATATATTTT.

This rearrangement joins TRBV15 to TRBJ2-7, with 8 positions matching TRBD1. The CDR3 contains 16 residues. Per the germline V gene, CDR1 is LNHNV and CDR2 is YYDKDF (reference sequence). Trimming took 3 bases from V and 6 from J; bases not matched to a gene: 13. The CDR3 bases are TGTGCCACCAGCAGGGGCCCCGGGACAGGATCCGCCGAGCAGTACTTC. This translates into CATSRGPGTGSAEQYF.

The chain recombines TRBV5-5 with TRBJ1-1, with D unclear. The CDR3 has 12 amino acids. Germline assignment: CDR1 SGHKS and CDR2 YYEKEE (reference sequence). Deletions cut 7 bases from V and 2 bases from J, with 9 bases between. CDR3 amino acids: CASGGTNTEAFF. In nucleotides, the CDR3 is TGTGCCAGCGGCGGTACAAACACTGAAGCTTTCTTT.

This chain uses TRBV5-4 with TRBJ2-1; TRBD2 is a possible D gene (6 bases). The ends were cut back, 4 bases at V and 1 base at J, with 18 bases in the middle. CDR3 length: 17 amino acids. Germline CDR1 is SGHNT and CDR2 is YYREEE (reference sequence). CDR3 region: CASSPLEFGGSYNEQFF. CDR3 sequence (DNA): TGTGCCAGCAGCCCCTTGGAGTTTGGGGGGTCCTACAATGAGCAGTTCTTC.

The chain joins TRBV6-5 to TRBJ1-2; D may be TRBD1 (5 bases). V was trimmed by 5 bases and J by 2 bases, leaving 15 bases between them. The V gene's germline CDR1 is MNHEY and CDR2 SVGAGI. The CDR3 totals 15 residues. Here the CDR3 DNA reads TGTGCCAGCAGTCCCGGACACCAGAACAACTATGGCTACACCTTC. It translates to CASSPGHQNNYGYTF.

The chain combines TRBV13 with TRBJ2-5; D remains unclear. Trimming took 0 bases from V and 5 from J, leaving 7 bases between them. This CDR3 has 13 amino acids. Per germline, CDR1 PRHDT and CDR2 FYEKMQ (reference sequence). For the CDR3, the DNA is TGTGCCAGCAGCTTAGGGACTCTCGAGACCCAGTACTTC. Its protein is CASSLGTLETQYF. Complete variable domain (other parts from reference TRBV13 and TRBJ2-5): AAGVIQSPRHLIKEKRETATLKCYPIPRHDTVYWYQQGPGQDPQFLISFYEKMQSDKGSIPDRFSAQQFSDYHSELNMSSLELGDSALYFCASSLGTLETQYFGPGTRLLVL.

The count of this clone is one. This chain uses TRBV5-1 with TRBJ1-1, with 11 bases identical to TRBD1. V dropped 4 bases and J dropped 5; count of bases not matched to a gene: 7. This CDR3 is built from 15 residues. The germline CDR1 and CDR2 sequences are SGHRS and YFSETQ. CDR3 in amino acids: CASSPDRGLRTEAFF. DNA of the CDR3: TGCGCCAGCAGCCCGGACAGGGGGCTGAGAACTGAAGCTTTCTTT.

The chain joins TRBV5-1 to TRBJ2-3; D not resolved. The CDR3 sequence is 13 residues long. Germline CDR1 reads SGHRS; CDR2 reads YFSETQ. Trimming removed 4 bases at V and 5 bases at J, with 11 bases between. Written as DNA, the CDR3 is TGCGCCAGCAGCCAGTCAGGCCAAGATACGCAGTATTTT. Residues: CASSQSGQDTQYF.

The chain links TRBV6-5 to TRBJ2-5; 9 positions agree with TRBD1. The CDR3 has 15 amino acids. J was trimmed by 3 bases and V by 5 bases; bases with no gene match: 7. The germline V gene has CDR1 MNHEY and CDR2 SVGAGI. The CDR3 DNA is TGTGCCAGCAGTCCTGGGACAGGGTTCAAAGAGACCCAGTACTTC. As protein: CASSPGTGFKETQYF.

This clone showed up just once. V and J are TRBV5-6 and TRBJ2-7; tentatively, D is TRBD1 (5 bases). This CDR3 spans 16 amino acids. Germline lookup yields CDR1 SGHDT and CDR2 YYEEEE. The V end lost 1 base, the J end lost 0 bases, and 14 bases lay between the germline ends. The CDR3 DNA sequence: TGTGCCAGCAGCTTGCAGGGATCCACGAGCTCCTACGAGCAGTACTTC. Protein: CASSLQGSTSSYEQYF.

Ten or more counts support this clone. The chain links TRBV7-6 to TRBJ1-6, with a possible D match to TRBD1 (5 bases). The CDR3 spans 13 residues. Trimming took off 5 bases at V and 7 bases at J, with 9 bases between the two ends. From germline, CDR1 is SGHVS and CDR2 FNYEAQ. The CDR3 sequence: CASSPGYNSPLHF. CDR3 DNA: TGTGCCAGCAGCCCAGGGTACAATTCACCCCTCCACTTT.

This rearrangement joins TRBV5-5 to TRBJ2-6; D is uncertain. This CDR3 is built from 15 residues. V lost 0 bases and J lost 0, with 4 bases in between. Germline V gene data show CDR1 as SGHKS and CDR2 as YYEKEE (reference sequence). The CDR3 region is CASSLVASGANVLTF. The CDR3 DNA is TGTGCCAGCAGCTTGGTGGCCTCTGGGGCCAACGTCCTGACTTTC.

The chain recombines TRBV20-1 with TRBJ1-2; a possible D gene is TRBD1 (6 bases). Looked up from germline, CDR1 is DFQATT and CDR2 is SNEGSKA (reference sequence). The germline V and J ends were trimmed by 5 bases and 6 bases, with 7 bases remaining between them. The CDR3 contains 10 residues. In DNA form, the CDR3 reads TGCAGTGCTCACAGGGATGGCTACACCTTC. Its protein is CSAHRDGYTF.

This chain joins TRBV3-1 (or the pseudogene TRBV3-2) and TRBJ2-7, with TRBD1 identical over 8 bases. V lost 1 base, J lost 6 bases, and 8 bases stayed unmatched. The CDR3 sequence is 15 residues long. Germline V gives CDR1 LGHDT, CDR2 YNNKEL (reference sequence). DNA for the CDR3: TGTGCCAGCAGCCAAGCGCGGACAGGGACCCCCGAGCAGTACTTC. The encoded protein is CASSQARTGTPEQYF.

The chain combines TRBV30 with TRBJ2-3; D remains unclear. Between the trimmed V and J ends, which lost 3 bases and 1 base, there was a span of 11 bases. Germline V gene lookup returns CDR1 GTSNPN and CDR2 SVGIG (reference sequence). The CDR3 sequence is 14 residues long. The CDR3 reads CAWSLLGGTDTQYF. CDR3 coding DNA: TGTGCCTGGAGCCTCCTCGGAGGCACAGATACGCAGTATTTT.

The chain's CDR3 is CASSDGRQGWAYGYTF. The CDR3 DNA follows: TGTGCCAGCAGCGACGGACGACAGGGGTGGGCCTATGGCTACACCTTC. The chain employs TRBV9 and TRBJ1-2, with 8 bases lining up with TRBD1. The CDR3 consists of 16 residues. V gave up 3 bases and J gave up 4 bases; unmatched junction bases: 11. Germline V gene lookup returns CDR1 SGDLS and CDR2 YYNGEE. Full variable domain (remainder filled in from reference TRBV9 and TRBJ1-2): DSGVTQTPKHLITATGQRVTLRCSPRSGDLSVYWYQQSLDQGLQFLIQYYNGEERAKGNILERFSAQQFPDLHSELNLSSLELGDSALYFCASSDGRQGWAYGYTFGSGTRLTVV.

The rearrangement links TRBV5-1 to TRBJ2-1, with 12 nucleotides matching TRBD1. CDR1 is SGHRS and CDR2 is YFSETQ in the germline V gene. The length of the CDR3 is 14 residues. The V gene end was trimmed by 5 bases and the J gene end by 9 bases; junction bases not matched to a gene: 6. CDR3 protein: CASRPGQGAGEQFF. The CDR3 DNA follows: TGCGCCAGCAGACCGGGACAGGGGGCGGGTGAGCAGTTCTTC.

This sequence joins TRBV7-9 and TRBJ1-2; 8 nucleotides agree with TRBD1. Germline V gives CDR1 SEHNR, CDR2 FQNEAQ (reference sequence). The CDR3 has 15 amino acids. With 5 bases clipped from V and 4 bases from J, the junction kept 9 bases outside the gene matches. The CDR3 DNA is TGTGCCAGCAGCCCGAACAGGGGGGGATTCTATGGCTACACCTTC. Amino acid sequence: CASSPNRGGFYGYTF.

V is TRBV6-5 and J is TRBJ1-1, with 9 bases lining up with TRBD1. CDR3 length: 15 amino acids. Unmatched junction bases numbered 10, after V lost 5 bases and J lost 6 bases. From germline, CDR1 is MNHEY and CDR2 SVGAGI. The DNA for the CDR3 is TGTGCCAGCAGTAGGGACAGGGAAGGGTGGTCTGAAGCTTTCTTT. It specifies CASSRDREGWSEAFF.

V is TRBV3-1 (or the pseudogene TRBV3-2) and J is TRBJ2-3, with 8 bases lining up with TRBD1. This CDR3 has 16 residues. Germline CDR1 reads LGHDT; CDR2 reads YNNKEL (reference sequence). The ends lost 3 bases at V and 2 bases at J; junction bases unmatched: 7. The CDR3 loop reads CASSQDRVTYTDTQYF. CDR3 in DNA: TGTGCCAGCAGCCAGGACAGGGTTACATACACAGATACGCAGTATTTT.